The 10 T cell receptor beta chains presented below share a single source sample, sequenced in a study of early stage breast cancer tumors. Clones were sequenced by immunoSEQ multiplex PCR, and TCRdb holds only the in-frame ones, with some missing. The data hold about 50,000 clones, with 78% observed a single time. The specimen sequenced was blood. These receptors were collected from a person aged 40 to 50 with breast cancer.

The rearrangement joins TRBV7-8 to TRBJ1-3, with D perhaps TRBD1 (5 bases). From germline, CDR1 is SGHVS and CDR2 FQNEAQ. V lost 4 bases and J lost 2, with 12 bases in between. CDR3 size: 15 residues. This chain's CDR3 is CASSSMTDTGNTIYF. CDR3 bases: TGTGCCAGCAGCTCAATGACAGATACTGGAAACACCATATATTTT.

The CDR3 spells CASSGQGMNTEAFF. In DNA, the CDR3 is TGTGCCAGCAGCGGACAGGGCATGAACACTGAAGCTTTCTTT. This chain links TRBV2 with TRBJ1-1; 8 bases match TRBD1. Germline assignment: CDR1 SNHLY and CDR2 FYNNEI. The CDR3 runs to 14 residues. Trimming cost V 6 bases and J 0 bases; bases outside gene matches: 3.

V and J are TRBV2 and TRBJ2-5; 9 positions match TRBD2. V was pared by 7 bases and J by 5 bases, with 14 bases of the junction left unmatched. Germline V gives CDR1 SNHLY, CDR2 FYNNEI. This CDR3 is built from 16 residues. In nucleotides, the CDR3 is TGTGCCAGCATACGCTACGGCGGGAGGGCCAGGGAGACCCAGTACTTC. Its translation: CASIRYGGRARETQYF. The entire variable domain, with the rest obtained from reference TRBV2 and TRBJ2-5, is as follows: EPEVTQTPSHQVTQMGQEVILRCVPISNHLYFYWYRQILGQKVEFLVSFYNNEISEKSEIFDDQFSVERPDGSNFTLKIRSTKLEDSAMYFCASIRYGGRARETQYFGPGTRLLVL.

This chain links TRBV4-1 with TRBJ2-1; 11 nucleotides line up with TRBD1. Trimming removed 0 bases from V and 8 bases from J; junction bases left unmatched: 3. The CDR3 spans 15 residues. Germline V gene lookup returns CDR1 MGHRA and CDR2 YSYEKL. The CDR3 nucleotides are TGCGCCAGCAGCCAAGAGGGACAGGGGGTGTATGAGCAGTTCTTC. This sequence encodes CASSQEGQGVYEQFF.

The V and J genes are TRBV7-2 and TRBJ2-7; no clear D. Trimming cost V 0 bases and J 7 bases, with 13 bases left between them. In germline, CDR1 is SGHTA, CDR2 FQGNSA. The CDR3 loop spans 14 amino acids. CDR3 bases: TGTGCCAGCAGCTTAGCGGTGTTAGACGGAGAGCAGTACTTC. This gives the protein CASSLAVLDGEQYF. Using reference TRBV7-2 and TRBJ2-7 for the parts outside the CDR3, the full variable domain is GAGVSQSPSNKVTEKGKDVELRCDPISGHTALYWYRQSLGQGLEFLIYFQGNSAPDKSGLPSDRFSAERTGGSVSTLTIQRTQQEDSAVYLCASSLAVLDGEQYFGPGTRLTVT.

The rearrangement uses TRBV6-6 and TRBJ2-7; D is unclear. The germline gives CDR1 MNHNY, CDR2 SVGAGI (reference sequence). V was shortened by 10 bases and J by 3 bases, with 10 bases between the two germline ends. The CDR3 loop spans 11 amino acids. CDR3 sequence: CATQGNYEQYF. CDR3 in DNA: TGTGCCACTCAAGGGAACTACGAGCAGTACTTC.

The chain employs TRBV7-8 and TRBJ1-2, with TRBD1 as a possible D gene (5 bases). The CDR3 consists of 15 residues. CDR1 and CDR2 from the germline V gene are SGHVS and FQNEAQ. Trimming cost V 0 bases and J 6 bases, with 14 bases left between them. Here the CDR3 reads CASSLAGGSGNGYTF. The CDR3 nucleotides read TGTGCCAGCAGCTTAGCTGGGGGTTCAGGGAATGGCTACACCTTC.

This clone occurred once. This sequence joins TRBV5-1 and TRBJ1-4; possible D gene TRBD1, 6 bases. The CDR3 has 15 amino acids. Looked up from germline, CDR1 is SGHRS and CDR2 is YFSETQ. With 3 bases removed from V and 0 bases from J, the gap between germline ends came to 9 bases. In DNA form, the CDR3 reads TGCGCCAGCAGCTCACAGGGTCCAACTAATGAAAAACTGTTTTTT. It specifies CASSSQGPTNEKLFF.

The rearrangement joins TRBV5-8 to TRBJ2-3, with a weak D call TRBD2 (9 bases). The CDR3 is 18 residues long. Germline V gene lookup returns CDR1 SGHTS and CDR2 YDEGEE. Between the trimmed V and J ends, which lost 2 bases and 2 bases, there was a span of 21 bases. DNA for the CDR3: TGTGCCAGCAGCTTCCTCAGGGGGCTAGCGGGACCCACAGATACGCAGTATTTT. It is translated as CASSFLRGLAGPTDTQYF.

The chain uses TRBV30 and TRBJ2-7, with 9 nucleotides matching TRBD1. The CDR3 spans 13 residues. Germline CDR1 is GTSNPN and CDR2 is SVGIG (reference sequence). J was trimmed by 2 bases and V by 7 bases; bases with no gene match: 6. The CDR3 sequence is CALTTGGTYEQYF. The CDR3 DNA reads TGTGCCTTGACGACAGGGGGAACCTACGAGCAGTACTTC.